The present entry profiles one T cell receptor (beta chain) with its context. CDR1 is SGDLS and CDR2 is YYNGEE in the germline V gene. Deletions cut 3 bases from V and 5 bases from J, with 17 bases between. The CDR3 has 15 amino acids. Some clones are missing from TCRdb's copy, which holds only in-frame ones; the method was immunoSEQ multiplex PCR. Of about 120,000 clones listed, 70% to 90% are singletons. This record comes from a study of control samples from healthy donors and cancer patients. Sequencing used blood. The chain carries TRBV9 and TRBJ1-2, with a tentative D call TRBD1 (6 bases). This receptor was obtained from a man between 50 and 59 years old in good health. CDR3 amino acids: CASSAVGQSSYGYTF. The CDR3 DNA reads TGTGCCAGCAGCGCCGTTGGACAGTCCTCTTATGGCTACACCTTC. The full variable domain, rest sourced from reference TRBV9 and TRBJ1-2, is DSGVTQTPKHLITATGQRVTLRCSPRSGDLSVYWYQQSLDQGLQFLIQYYNGEERAKGNILERFSAQQFPDLHSELNLSSLELGDSALYFCASSAVGQSSYGYTFGSGTRLTVV.